The present T cell receptor beta chain was sequenced within a study of T-cell reconstitution after alpha-beta-depleted transplantation in children. Overall study findings and caveats: Among T cells one year after transplant, newly produced cells accounted for most counts and diversity. Reported findings indicate that, about two months after transplant, alpha-beta T cells came from several hundred expanded clones, which were derived from non-depleted graft cells.

Germline loops: CDR1 DFQATT, CDR2 SNEGSKA (reference sequence). This CDR3 has 15 residues. V gave up 3 bases and J gave up 3 bases, with 17 bases separating them. Unique molecular identifiers were incorporated when the TCRbeta library was constructed. TCRdb re-analysed the PCR reads in MiXCR, keeping a single row per CDR3 protein. Of 200,000 to 300,000 distinct CDR3 sequences listed, roughly 23% are singletons. This clonotype has at least ten counts. Its antigen is undetermined. This chain uses TRBV20-1 with TRBJ1-1, with D unresolved. This specimen consisted of PBMCs, obtained before TCRalphabeta/CD19-depleted stem cell transplant. The TCR comes from a girl aged 2 to 10 with Fanconi anemia, due to receive a stem cell transplant. CDR3 bases: TGCAGTGCTAGCAGCTTATCCTTAGCTGACACTGAAGCTTTCTTT. Its translation is CSASSLSLADTEAFF.